This T cell receptor beta chain was sequenced for a study of blood T cell repertoires in COVID-19 (dated by TCRdb to about 2020). A note on the overall study: The collaborator samples originated in the United States, Italy and Spain and spanned the acute and convalescent phases of COVID-19. The material from the prospective study consisted of cDNA or gDNA derived from T cells, B-cell-depleted T cells, or PBMCs. Subjects who had been exposed to COVID-19, were actively infected with it, or had recovered from it provided the deeply sampled blood TCRbeta repertoires that made up the dataset. The repertoires were released in a freely available public database intended as a resource for research on the immune response to SARS-CoV-2. The samples were drawn from the first 160 participants of the ongoing ImmuneRACE study and from more than 1,000 subjects provided by 6 global collaborators. The sample metadata nearly always contained a de-identified subject ID, COVID-19 status, age in years and sex. Where available, HLA class I and class II types were obtained from metadata supplied by the sample provider rather than from assay-based typing.

V is clipped by 5 bases and J by 1 base, and the sequence between their germline boundaries is 7 bases long. Measured from the cysteine to the phenylalanine, the CDR3 is 13 residues long. Of the read, only the CDR3 DNA is kept; its 39 bases are in frame from base 1. The collaborating institutions used their own protocols to collect whole blood in K2EDTA tubes. For TCRbeta analysis, collaborators shipped samples in one of three forms: frozen whole blood, isolated PBMCs, or DNA extracted from either of those sample types. Remarks on this clone: This clone's antigen is unknown. It has no much larger one-base neighbor in the sample; base qualities were not kept.

What the authors observed across the whole study: The quantity of clinical and demographic metadata differed by source and by participant and was supplied without curation.

TCRbeta CDR3 regions were amplified from genomic DNA using the immunoSEQ Assay, a bias-controlled multiplex PCR. Turning to the authors' computational methods: The number of nucleated cells in each sample was estimated from the amplification of reference gene primers within the assay. To quantify the absolute abundance of each unique TCRbeta CDR3 rearrangement, sequence reads were collapsed and filtered. For each sample, productive Simpson clonality was calculated as the square root of Simpson's diversity index across productive rearrangements. TCRdb stores this immuneACCESS table with in-frame sequences only. Part of the clones is absent; in the studies checked, under half of the shortfall reflects unresolved V genes, and no reason is known for the rest. D and trimming come from the DNA, and the V and J calls and clone size come from that table. In this sample the table shows about 40,000 clones, almost 95% of which occur a single time. Roughly 9.4% of the sample lies in the top ten.

This clonotype originated in a man aged 50-60 years with active COVID-19. Sequencing was performed on peripheral blood. The sequence links TRBV12-3 or TRBV12-4 to TRBJ2-3; the D gene lacks a confident call. At the DNA level, the sequence is TGTGCCAGCAGTGTGGAGCGCACAGATACGCAGTATTTT. Translated, it reads CASSVERTDTQYF.